The 29 T cell receptor beta chains below all came from one sample that was sequenced in a study of OX40 agonist ivuxolimab in advanced cancers. Method: immunoSEQ multiplex PCR; TCRdb's copy keeps in-frame clones and lacks some. This sample carries approximately 47,000 clones, about 86% of them seen once, and the ten largest clones take around a tenth. Sequenced material: CD4+ or CD8+ T cells sorted from blood, taken in a trial of the OX40 agonist ivuxolimab. The receptors shown here come from an adult with an advanced solid tumor such as melanoma, head and neck, liver or kidney cancer.

The chain joins TRBV13 to TRBJ2-1; D is ambiguous. V lost 5 bases, J lost 4 bases, and 6 bases lay in between. CDR1 is PRHDT, CDR2 FYEKMQ, per germline (reference sequence). The length of the CDR3 is 12 residues. The CDR3 region is CASSVRYNEQFF. In DNA, the CDR3 is TGTGCCAGCAGCGTCCGGTACAATGAGCAGTTCTTC.

The rearrangement links TRBV6-1 to TRBJ2-7; the match to TRBD1 covers 7 bases. Trimming at V came to 4 bases and at J to 5 bases, leaving 14 bases not matched to a gene. From germline, CDR1 is MNHNS and CDR2 SASEGT. The CDR3 loop spans 16 amino acids. The CDR3 sequence is CASSAPQGTPLDEQYF. The DNA of the CDR3 is TGTGCCAGCAGTGCCCCACAGGGGACCCCTCTTGACGAGCAGTACTTC.

The V gene is TRBV9, the J gene TRBJ1-1, with a possible D match to TRBD1 (5 bases). Trimming cost V 0 bases and J 11 bases, with 14 bases left between them. Germline CDR1 is SGDLS and CDR2 is YYNGEE. CDR3 length: 13 residues. This CDR3 is CASSVDQGEAAFF. CDR3 bases: TGTGCCAGCAGCGTAGACCAGGGAGAAGCGGCTTTCTTT. The full variable domain, rest sourced from reference TRBV9 and TRBJ1-1, is DSGVTQTPKHLITATGQRVTLRCSPRSGDLSVYWYQQSLDQGLQFLIQYYNGEERAKGNILERFSAQQFPDLHSELNLSSLELGDSALYFCASSVDQGEAAFFGQGTRLTVV.

The V and J genes are TRBV29-1 and TRBJ2-1, with 10 bases fitting TRBD2. Germline CDR1 SQVTM, CDR2 ANQGSEA. The CDR3 has 17 residues. V was pared by 1 base and J by 4 bases, with 10 bases of the junction left unmatched. The CDR3 protein is CSVEGLKGLAPYNEQFF. The CDR3 DNA sequence: TGCAGCGTTGAAGGTCTTAAGGGACTAGCGCCTTACAATGAGCAGTTCTTC.

DNA of the CDR3: TGTGCCTGGTCGCACAGGGGGCTGGACTATGGCTACACCTTC. Translation gives CAWSHRGLDYGYTF. The chain has TRBV30 and TRBJ1-2, with 9 bases identical to TRBD1. Germline-derived CDR1 and CDR2 are GTSNPN and SVGIG (reference sequence). This CDR3 contains 14 residues. V was clipped by 5 bases and J by 3 bases; unmatched bases: 7.

V gene TRBV13 combines with J gene TRBJ2-7, with D perhaps matching TRBD1 or TRBD2 (6 bases each). Germline V CDR1 and CDR2: PRHDT, FYEKMQ (reference sequence). The V end was cut by 5 bases, the J end by 1 base, with 18 bases between. CDR3 length: 16 amino acids. CDR3 sequence: CASSLQEGRGSYEQYF. CDR3 nucleotides: TGTGCCAGCAGCCTCCAGGAGGGCAGGGGATCCTACGAGCAGTACTTC. Full variable domain (missing parts from reference TRBV13 and TRBJ2-7): AAGVIQSPRHLIKEKRETATLKCYPIPRHDTVYWYQQGPGQDPQFLISFYEKMQSDKGSIPDRFSAQQFSDYHSELNMSSLELGDSALYFCASSLQEGRGSYEQYFGPGTRLTVT.

This clone was counted a few times. V gene TRBV9 combines with J gene TRBJ1-1; 11 nucleotides align to TRBD1. Germline CDR1 reads SGDLS; CDR2 reads YYNGEE. The V segment lost 4 bases and the J segment 8 bases; nucleotides outside the gene matches: 4. This CDR3 spans 13 amino acids. Here the CDR3 reads CASSSRDRGEAFF. DNA of the CDR3: TGTGCCAGCAGCTCCCGGGACAGGGGGGAAGCTTTCTTT.

This clone was found a few times. V and J are TRBV30 and TRBJ1-2; D perhaps matches TRBD1 (6 bases). The CDR3 is made up of 12 amino acids. The V and J ends lost 7 bases and 7 bases respectively, with 16 bases between them. From germline, CDR1 is GTSNPN and CDR2 SVGIG (reference sequence). CDR3: CALLPGQSGYTF. The CDR3 DNA reads as TGTGCCTTACTCCCTGGACAGTCTGGCTACACCTTC.

By proportion, this clone is large. The chain couples TRBV7-9 to TRBJ2-1, with D maybe TRBD1 (5 bases). The CDR3 length is 16 residues. Per the germline V gene, CDR1 is SEHNR and CDR2 is FQNEAQ (reference sequence). V dropped 5 bases and J dropped 4 bases, with 18 bases sitting between them. CDR3: CASSDTFDSVYNEQFF. The CDR3 DNA reads as TGTGCCAGCAGCGACACCTTTGACAGTGTGTACAATGAGCAGTTCTTC.

The J gene is TRBJ1-1, the V gene TRBV11-2; D unresolved. Germline V gene data show CDR1 as SGHAT and CDR2 as FQNNGV. The CDR3 has 14 residues. Trimming removed 2 bases from V and 4 bases from J, with 11 bases in between. The CDR3 DNA sequence: TGTGCCAGCAGCTTACCCTCCAGGTCCACTGAAGCTTTCTTT. This translates into CASSLPSRSTEAFF.

The rearrangement uses TRBV29-1 and TRBJ2-3; 7 positions match TRBD2. Trimming cost V 4 bases and J 2 bases; bases outside gene matches: 9. Germline V gives CDR1 SQVTM, CDR2 ANQGSEA. CDR3 length equals 15 residues. The CDR3 sequence is CSVVTGREFTDTQYF. The CDR3 region has the DNA TGCAGCGTTGTAACGGGGAGGGAGTTCACAGATACGCAGTATTTT.

The chain combines TRBV4-3 with TRBJ1-1, with D possibly TRBD1 on 5 matching bases. The V gene lost 0 bases and the J gene lost 0 bases, with 8 bases spanning the gap. Per the germline V gene, CDR1 is LGHNA and CDR2 is YSLEER. This CDR3 is built from 15 residues. The CDR3 DNA sequence: TGCGCCAGCAGCCAAGATTACAGGCTGAACACTGAAGCTTTCTTT. Translated: CASSQDYRLNTEAFF.

A note on this clone: No conserved phenylalanine or tryptophan is present at the end of the CDR3, so a read error is the likely explanation. No DNA is shown, since the ends of the CDR3 on it are uncertain; the CDR3 is the one TCRdb lists. CDR3 amino acids: CASSLFPGQIIYFGEGSSV. The rearrangement uses TRBV5-6 and TRBJ1-3; the D call of TRBD1 is as the table states it, not checked on the DNA. The V gene's germline CDR1 is SGHDT and CDR2 YYEEEE. The CDR3 is 19 amino acids in total, end residues counted.

The genes are TRBV4-3 and TRBJ2-2, with 11 bases matching TRBD2. The ends lost 4 bases at V and 0 bases at J; junction bases unmatched: 4. Germline CDR1 and CDR2: LGHNA and YSLEER. This CDR3 is built from 17 residues. Here the CDR3 reads CASSPLAGASNTGELFF. The CDR3 DNA sequence: TGCGCCAGCAGCCCACTAGCGGGAGCGTCGAACACCGGGGAGCTGTTTTTT.

Only one count was recorded for this clone. The chain couples TRBV11-3 to TRBJ1-1; tentatively, D is TRBD1 (5 bases). V dropped 0 bases and J dropped 7 bases, with 9 bases sitting between them. The CDR3 loop spans 13 amino acids. CDR1 and CDR2 (germline): SGHNT, YENEEA. CDR3 coding DNA: TGTGCCAGCAGCTTAGATCAAGGGGATGAAGCTTTCTTT. Protein sequence: CASSLDQGDEAFF. The full variable domain, rest sourced from reference TRBV11-3 and TRBJ1-1, is EAGVVQSPRYKIIEKKQPVAFWCNPISGHNTLYWYLQNLGQGPELLIRYENEEAVDDSQLPKDRFSAERLKGVDSTLKIQPAELGDSAVYLCASSLDQGDEAFFGQGTRLTVV.

CDR3 in DNA: TGTGCCAGTAGTATACCCGGACTAGTTTATAGCAATCAGCCCCAGCATTTT. It codes for CASSIPGLVYSNQPQHF. The J gene is TRBJ1-5, the V gene TRBV19; D is undetermined. This CDR3 comprises 17 residues. The V end was cut by 2 bases, the J end by 0 bases, with 14 bases between. The germline V gene encodes CDR1 LNHDA and CDR2 SQIVND (reference sequence). The full variable domain, in which reference TRBV19 and TRBJ1-5 provide the parts outside the CDR3, is DGGITQSPKYLFRKEGQNVTLSCEQNLNHDAMYWYRQDPGQGLRLIYYSQIVNDFQKGDIAEGYSVSREKKESFPLTVTSAQKNPTAFYLCASSIPGLVYSNQPQHFGDGTRLSIL.

This rearrangement joins TRBV6-5 to TRBJ1-1; maybe TRBD1 (5 bases). This CDR3 spans 14 amino acids. Germline CDR1 reads MNHEY; CDR2 reads SVGAGI. Trimming shortened V by 5 bases and J by 4 bases, and 14 bases separated the two germline ends. The CDR3 nucleotides are TGTGCCAGCAGTGCCGCGACAGTATCCACTGAAGCTTTCTTT. This encodes CASSAATVSTEAFF.

V usage is TRBV27 and J usage is TRBJ1-1; D unclear. The CDR3 consists of 14 residues. CDR1 MNHEY and CDR2 SMNVEV come from the germline V gene (reference sequence). The germline V and J ends were trimmed by 0 bases and 3 bases, with 8 bases remaining between them. The CDR3 region has the DNA TGTGCCAGCAGTTTATCTCGAGGGTACACTGAAGCTTTCTTT. The encoded protein is CASSLSRGYTEAFF.

The V gene is TRBV27, the J gene TRBJ1-2; 12 positions agree with TRBD1. The CDR3 is made up of 19 amino acids. Germline V CDR1 and CDR2: MNHEY, SMNVEV (reference sequence). Trimming took 0 bases from V and 4 from J; bases not matched to a gene: 12. The CDR3 protein is CASSLSSLGQGAGVYGYTF. Written as DNA, the CDR3 is TGTGCCAGCAGTTTATCTTCCCTGGGACAGGGGGCAGGGGTCTATGGCTACACCTTC.

The chain carries TRBV7-2 and TRBJ1-5; D remains ambiguous. Germline loops: CDR1 SGHTA, CDR2 FQGNSA. Deletions cut 6 bases from V and 0 bases from J, with 12 bases between. The CDR3 sequence is 15 residues long. CDR3 protein: CASRETLNSNQPQHF. CDR3 coding DNA: TGTGCCAGCAGGGAAACATTGAATAGCAATCAGCCCCAGCATTTT.

This chain links TRBV7-6 with TRBJ2-2; D is ambiguous. The V and J ends lost 4 bases and 6 bases respectively, with 18 bases between them. The CDR3 has 16 residues. Germline V gene lookup returns CDR1 SGHVS and CDR2 FNYEAQ. Here the CDR3 reads CASSSSIIAQAGELFF. The CDR3 region has the DNA TGTGCCAGCAGCTCTTCTATTATTGCGCAGGCCGGGGAGCTGTTTTTT.

The chain employs TRBV7-9 and TRBJ2-7; TRBD1 might be the D (5 bases). CDR3 size: 15 residues. Germline V CDR1 and CDR2: SEHNR, FQNEAQ (reference sequence). V lost 7 bases, J lost 1 base, and 17 bases lay in between. The CDR3 DNA follows: TGTGCCAGCACCCCAAGGGGAAGGGGTTCCTACGAGCAGTACTTC. This encodes CASTPRGRGSYEQYF.

The chain uses TRBV19 and TRBJ2-5; D unresolved. The CDR3 runs 13 residues. V was trimmed by 4 bases and J by 3 bases, leaving 9 bases between them. Germline V gene lookup returns CDR1 LNHDA and CDR2 SQIVND (reference sequence). CDR3 nucleotides: TGTGCCAGTAGTAGGTGGAGCGAAGAGACCCAGTACTTC. It specifies CASSRWSEETQYF.

The gene calls are TRBV12-5 and TRBJ1-1; 9 positions agree with TRBD1. The CDR3 length is 18 residues. V was pared by 7 bases and J by 0 bases, with 15 bases of the junction left unmatched. The V gene's germline CDR1 is LGHNT and CDR2 FRNRAP. The CDR3, as DNA: TGTGCTAGTGATTTCCTCCCGGGGGACAGGGACATGAACACTGAAGCTTTCTTT. Protein sequence: CASDFLPGDRDMNTEAFF.

The genes are TRBV7-2 and TRBJ2-7; either TRBD1 or TRBD2 may fit D (5 bases each). V was shortened by 3 bases and J by 4 bases, with 7 bases between the two germline ends. This CDR3 region has 12 residues. CDR1 and CDR2 from the germline V gene are SGHTA and FQGNSA. CDR3 loop: CASSFWGYEQYF. CDR3 nucleotides: TGTGCCAGCAGCTTTTGGGGGTACGAGCAGTACTTC.

This chain uses TRBV5-6 with TRBJ2-5, with D perhaps TRBD1 or TRBD2 (5 bases each). V was cut by 3 bases and J by 3 bases, with 18 bases left in between. This CDR3 has 16 residues. Germline-derived CDR1 and CDR2 are SGHDT and YYEEEE. The CDR3 nucleotides are TGTGCCAGCAGCTGGGATCCAGAGGGGTTGAAAGAGACCCAGTACTTC. This sequence encodes CASSWDPEGLKETQYF.

DNA for the CDR3: TGTGCCTGGAGTGTAAGCCTCGCGCAGTATTTT. Residues: CAWSVSLAQYF. This chain links TRBV30 with TRBJ2-3; D gene unclear. The CDR3 runs 11 residues. Germline CDR1 GTSNPN, CDR2 SVGIG (reference sequence). V was pared by 0 bases and J by 10 bases, with 8 bases between. Full variable domain (rest looked up from reference TRBV30 and TRBJ2-3): SQTIHQWPATLVQPVGSPLSLECTVEGTSNPNLYWYRQAAGRGLQLLFYSVGIGQISSEVPQNLSASRPQDRQFILSSKKLLLSDSGFYLCAWSVSLAQYFGPGTRLTVL.

The chain combines TRBV4-1 with TRBJ2-1, with D uncertain. V was pared by 1 base and J by 9 bases, with 7 bases between. CDR1 MGHRA and CDR2 YSYEKL come from the germline V gene. This CDR3 is 12 amino acids long. Here the CDR3 DNA reads TGCGCCAGCAGCCAAGTAACAGTTGAGCAGTTCTTC. Protein: CASSQVTVEQFF.

With respect to this clone: The junction differs from germline at one of its ends, possibly a read error. CDR3 in DNA: TGTGCCATCAGCTTTGGTCTAGCGGGGGACTACAATGAGCAGTTCTTC. Its translation is CAISFGLAGDYNEQFF. The chain joins TRBV7-2 to TRBJ2-1; 10 bases match TRBD2. The CDR3 extends over 16 amino acids. The germline V gene encodes CDR1 SGHTA and CDR2 FQGNSA.